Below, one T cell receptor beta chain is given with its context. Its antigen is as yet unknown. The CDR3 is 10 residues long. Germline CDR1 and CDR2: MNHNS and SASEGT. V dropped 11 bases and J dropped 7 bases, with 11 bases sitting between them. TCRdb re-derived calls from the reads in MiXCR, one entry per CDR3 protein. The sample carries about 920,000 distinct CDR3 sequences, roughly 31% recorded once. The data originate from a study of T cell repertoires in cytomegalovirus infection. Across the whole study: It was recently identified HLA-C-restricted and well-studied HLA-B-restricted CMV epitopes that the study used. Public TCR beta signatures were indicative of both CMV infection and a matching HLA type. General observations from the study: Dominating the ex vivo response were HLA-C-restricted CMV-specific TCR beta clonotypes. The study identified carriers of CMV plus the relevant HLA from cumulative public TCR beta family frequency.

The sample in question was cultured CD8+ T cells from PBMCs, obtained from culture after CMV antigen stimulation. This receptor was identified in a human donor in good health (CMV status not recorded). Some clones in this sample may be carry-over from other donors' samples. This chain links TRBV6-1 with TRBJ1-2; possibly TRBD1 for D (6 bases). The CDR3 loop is CAGSGAGYTF. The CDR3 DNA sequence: TGTGCCGGCTCAGGGGCTGGCTACACCTTC.